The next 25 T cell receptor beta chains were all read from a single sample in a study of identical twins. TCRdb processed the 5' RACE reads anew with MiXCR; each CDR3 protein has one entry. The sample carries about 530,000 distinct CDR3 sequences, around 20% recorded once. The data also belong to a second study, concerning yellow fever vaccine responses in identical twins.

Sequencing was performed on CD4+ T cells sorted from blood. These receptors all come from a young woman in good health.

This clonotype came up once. This chain's CDR3 is CASSTTLTGELFF. For the CDR3, the DNA is TGTGCCAGCAGCACGACCCTCACCGGGGAGCTGTTTTTT. The chain has TRBV7-8 and TRBJ2-2; D remains ambiguous. Germline V gives CDR1 SGHVS, CDR2 FQNEAQ. The CDR3 is 13 amino acids. V shed 5 bases and J shed 4 bases, with 8 bases lying between them. The full variable domain, completed using reference TRBV7-8 and TRBJ2-2, is GAGVSQSPRYKVAKRGQDVALRCDPISGHVSLFWYQQALGQGPEFLTYFQNEAQLDKSGLPSDRFFAERPEGSVSTLKIQRTQQEDSAVYLCASSTTLTGELFFGEGSRLTVL.

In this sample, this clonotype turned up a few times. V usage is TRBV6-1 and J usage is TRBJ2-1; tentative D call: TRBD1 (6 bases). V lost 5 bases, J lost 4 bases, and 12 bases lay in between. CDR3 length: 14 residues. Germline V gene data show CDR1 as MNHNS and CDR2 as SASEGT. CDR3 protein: CASSQGTLYNEQFF. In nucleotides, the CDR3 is TGTGCCAGCAGTCAGGGGACCCTTTACAATGAGCAGTTCTTC.

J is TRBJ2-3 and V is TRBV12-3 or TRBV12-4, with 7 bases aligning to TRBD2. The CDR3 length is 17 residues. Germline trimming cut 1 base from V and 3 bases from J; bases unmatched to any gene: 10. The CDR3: CASSLEGLSLRTDTQYF. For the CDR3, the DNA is TGTGCCAGCAGTTTAGAGGGACTAAGCCTGAGAACAGATACGCAGTATTTT.

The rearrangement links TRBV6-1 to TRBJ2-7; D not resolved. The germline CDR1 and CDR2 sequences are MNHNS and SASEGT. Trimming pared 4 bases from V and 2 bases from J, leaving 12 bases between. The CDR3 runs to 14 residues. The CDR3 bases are TGTGCCAGCAGTGGATCGAGACAAACCTACGAGCAGTACTTC. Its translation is CASSGSRQTYEQYF.

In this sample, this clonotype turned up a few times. The CDR3 loop is CASSAQGRNEQFF. The CDR3 nucleotides read TGTGCCAGCAGCGCCCAGGGGCGCAATGAGCAGTTCTTC. The chain is built from TRBV5-6 and TRBJ2-1; possibly TRBD1 for D (6 bases). The CDR3 runs to 13 residues. V shed 4 bases and J shed 6 bases, with 11 bases lying between them. Germline CDR1 reads SGHDT; CDR2 reads YYEEEE. Combining the CDR3 with reference TRBV5-6 and TRBJ2-1 gives the whole variable domain DAGVTQSPTHLIKTRGQQVTLRCSPKSGHDTVSWYQQALGQGPQFIFQYYEEEERQRGNFPDRFSGHQFPNYSSELNVNALLLGDSALYLCASSAQGRNEQFFGPGTRLTVL.

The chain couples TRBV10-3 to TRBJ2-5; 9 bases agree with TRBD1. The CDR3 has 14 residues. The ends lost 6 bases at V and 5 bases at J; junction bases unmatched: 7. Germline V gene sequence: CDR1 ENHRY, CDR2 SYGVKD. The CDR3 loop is CAISDRGVVETQYF. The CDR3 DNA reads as TGTGCCATCAGCGACAGGGGGGTTGTGGAGACCCAGTACTTC.

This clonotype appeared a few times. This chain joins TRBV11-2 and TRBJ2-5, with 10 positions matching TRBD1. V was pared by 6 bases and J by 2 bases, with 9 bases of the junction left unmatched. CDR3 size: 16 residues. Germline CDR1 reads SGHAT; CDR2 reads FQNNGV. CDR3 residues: CASRFLGTGVQETQYF. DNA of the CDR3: TGTGCCAGCAGGTTCCTCGGGACAGGGGTTCAAGAGACCCAGTACTTC.

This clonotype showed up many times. CDR3 residues: CASSKEGANEQFF. The CDR3 DNA sequence: TGCGCCAGCAGCAAGGAGGGGGCCAATGAGCAGTTCTTC. The rearrangement links TRBV5-1 to TRBJ2-1; TRBD1 is a possible D gene (7 bases). The germline V and J ends were trimmed by 4 bases and 6 bases, with 11 bases remaining between them. The CDR3 length is 13 residues. CDR1 is SGHRS, CDR2 YFSETQ, per germline. The full variable domain, in which reference TRBV5-1 and TRBJ2-1 provide the parts outside the CDR3, is KAGVTQTPRYLIKTRGQQVTLSCSPISGHRSVSWYQQTPGQGLQFLFEYFSETQRNKGNFPGRFSGRQFSNSRSEMNVSTLELGDSALYLCASSKEGANEQFFGPGTRLTVL.

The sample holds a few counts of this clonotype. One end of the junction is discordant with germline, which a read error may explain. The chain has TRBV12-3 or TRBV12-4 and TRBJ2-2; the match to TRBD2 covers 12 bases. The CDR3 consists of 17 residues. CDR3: CASSLALKRLAGAEVFF. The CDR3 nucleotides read TGTGCCAGCAGTTTAGCCTTAAAGAGACTAGCGGGGGCGGAGGTGTTTTTT.

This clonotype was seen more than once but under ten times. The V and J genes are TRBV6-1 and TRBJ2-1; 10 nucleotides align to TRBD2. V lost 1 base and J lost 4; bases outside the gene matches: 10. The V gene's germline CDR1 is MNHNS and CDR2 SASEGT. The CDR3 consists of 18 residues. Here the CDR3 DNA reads TGTGCCAGCAGTGAAGGGCTAGCGGGGGTACAGGGGTACAATGAGCAGTTCTTC. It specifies CASSEGLAGVQGYNEQFF.

CDR3 DNA sequence: TGTGCCAGCAGCTTAGTCCCGAGGGGGATAGACAATGAGCAGTTCTTC. Protein product: CASSLVPRGIDNEQFF. The gene calls are TRBV7-9 and TRBJ2-1, with TRBD1 as a possible D gene (6 bases). This CDR3 contains 16 residues. Trimming left V 1 base short and J 5 bases short, with 15 bases between. The germline gives CDR1 SEHNR, CDR2 FQNEAQ (reference sequence).

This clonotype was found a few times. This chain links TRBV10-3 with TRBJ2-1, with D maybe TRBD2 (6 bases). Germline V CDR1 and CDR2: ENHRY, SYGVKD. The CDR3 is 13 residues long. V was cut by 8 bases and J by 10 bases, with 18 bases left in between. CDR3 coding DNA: TGTGCCATCCTCCCATTTCAGGGAGGAGAGCAGTTCTTC. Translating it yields CAILPFQGGEQFF.

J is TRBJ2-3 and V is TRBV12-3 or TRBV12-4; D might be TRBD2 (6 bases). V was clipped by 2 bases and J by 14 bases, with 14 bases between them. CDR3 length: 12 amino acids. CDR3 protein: CASSLIRGRPYF. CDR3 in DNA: TGTGCCAGCAGTTTAATCCGGGGGAGACCGTATTTT.

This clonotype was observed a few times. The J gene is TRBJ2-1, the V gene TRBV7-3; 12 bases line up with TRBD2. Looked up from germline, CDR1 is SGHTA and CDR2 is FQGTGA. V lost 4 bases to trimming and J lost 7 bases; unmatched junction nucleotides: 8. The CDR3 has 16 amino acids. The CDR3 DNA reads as TGTGCCAGCAGCTCGCCGGGACTAGCGGGTAGTAATGAGCAGTTCTTC. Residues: CASSSPGLAGSNEQFF.

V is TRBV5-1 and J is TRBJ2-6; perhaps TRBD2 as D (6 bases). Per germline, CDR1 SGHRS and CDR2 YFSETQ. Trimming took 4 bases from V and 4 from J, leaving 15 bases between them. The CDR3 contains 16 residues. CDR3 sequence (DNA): TGCGCCAGCAGCACTTGGGGGGATTCCGGGGCCAACGTCCTGACTTTC. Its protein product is CASSTWGDSGANVLTF.

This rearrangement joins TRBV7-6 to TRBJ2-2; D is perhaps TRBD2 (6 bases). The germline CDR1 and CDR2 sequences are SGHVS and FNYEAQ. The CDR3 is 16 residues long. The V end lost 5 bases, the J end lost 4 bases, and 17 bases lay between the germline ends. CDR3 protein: CASSPRGGKGTGELFF. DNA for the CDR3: TGTGCCAGCAGCCCCCGTGGGGGGAAGGGCACCGGGGAGCTGTTTTTT. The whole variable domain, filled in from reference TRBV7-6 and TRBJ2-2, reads GAGVSQSPRYKVTKRGQDVALRCDPISGHVSLYWYRQALGQGPEFLTYFNYEAQQDKSGLPNDRFSAERPEGSISTLTIQRTEQRDSAMYRCASSPRGGKGTGELFFGEGSRLTVL.

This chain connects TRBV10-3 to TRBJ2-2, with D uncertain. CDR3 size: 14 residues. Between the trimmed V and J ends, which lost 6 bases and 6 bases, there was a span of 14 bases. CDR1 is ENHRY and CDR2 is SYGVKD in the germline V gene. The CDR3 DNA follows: TGTGCCATCAGCCTGGGGTCCCGGGCCGGGGAGCTGTTTTTT. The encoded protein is CAISLGSRAGELFF.

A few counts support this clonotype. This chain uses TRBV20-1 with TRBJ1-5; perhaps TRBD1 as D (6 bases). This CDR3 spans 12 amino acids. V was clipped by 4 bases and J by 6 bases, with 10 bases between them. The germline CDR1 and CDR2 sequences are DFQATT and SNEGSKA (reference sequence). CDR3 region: CSANREIQPQHF. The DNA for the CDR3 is TGCAGTGCTAACAGGGAAATTCAGCCCCAGCATTTT.

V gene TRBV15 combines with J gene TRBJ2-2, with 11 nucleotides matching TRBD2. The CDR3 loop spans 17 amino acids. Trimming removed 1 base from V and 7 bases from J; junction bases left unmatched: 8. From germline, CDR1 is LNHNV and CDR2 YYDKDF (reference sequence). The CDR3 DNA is TGTGCCACCAGCAGAGGACTAGCGGGGACCCTGGGCGGGGAGCTGTTTTTT. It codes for CATSRGLAGTLGGELFF. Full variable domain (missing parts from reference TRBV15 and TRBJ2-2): DAMVIQNPRYQVTQFGKPVTLSCSQTLNHNVMYWYQQKSSQAPKLLFHYYDKDFNNEADTPDNFQSRRPNTSFCFLDIRSPGLGDTAMYLCATSRGLAGTLGGELFFGEGSRLTVL.

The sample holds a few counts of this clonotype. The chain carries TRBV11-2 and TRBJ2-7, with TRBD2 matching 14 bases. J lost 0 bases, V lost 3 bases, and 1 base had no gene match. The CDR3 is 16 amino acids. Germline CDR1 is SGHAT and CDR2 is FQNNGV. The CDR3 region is CASSFGLAGGSYEQYF. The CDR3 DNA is TGTGCCAGCAGCTTCGGACTAGCGGGAGGCTCCTACGAGCAGTACTTC.

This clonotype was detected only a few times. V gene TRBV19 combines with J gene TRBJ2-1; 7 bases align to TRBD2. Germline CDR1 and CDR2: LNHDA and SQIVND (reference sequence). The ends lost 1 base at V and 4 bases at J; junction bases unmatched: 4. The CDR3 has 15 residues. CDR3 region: CASSIALASYNEQFF. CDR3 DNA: TGTGCCAGTAGTATAGCACTAGCGAGTTACAATGAGCAGTTCTTC.

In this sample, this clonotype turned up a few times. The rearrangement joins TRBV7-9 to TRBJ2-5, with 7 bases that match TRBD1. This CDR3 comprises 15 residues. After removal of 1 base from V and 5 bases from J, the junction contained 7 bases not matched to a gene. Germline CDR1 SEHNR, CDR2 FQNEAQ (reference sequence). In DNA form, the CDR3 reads TGTGCCAGCAGCTTAGTGGAGACAGGGACCGAGACCCAGTACTTC. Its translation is CASSLVETGTETQYF.

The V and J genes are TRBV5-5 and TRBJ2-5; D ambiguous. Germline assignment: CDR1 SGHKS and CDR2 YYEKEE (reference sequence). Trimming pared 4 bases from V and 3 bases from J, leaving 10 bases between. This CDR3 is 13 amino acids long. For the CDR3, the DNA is TGTGCCAGCAGCACGGGTCCCGAAGAGACCCAGTACTTC. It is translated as CASSTGPEETQYF.

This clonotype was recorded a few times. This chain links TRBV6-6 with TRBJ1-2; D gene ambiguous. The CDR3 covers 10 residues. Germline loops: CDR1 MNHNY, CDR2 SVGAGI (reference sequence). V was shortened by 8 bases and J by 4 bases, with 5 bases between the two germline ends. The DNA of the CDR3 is TGTGCCAGCGGCGGCTATGGCTACACCTTC. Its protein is CASGGYGYTF.

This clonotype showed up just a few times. CDR3 protein: CASSQEGLAGVRAGELFF. CDR3 sequence (DNA): TGTGCCAGCAGCCAAGAGGGACTAGCGGGAGTCAGGGCCGGGGAGCTGTTTTTT. The V and J genes are TRBV3-1 and TRBJ2-2; the match to TRBD2 covers 14 bases. The CDR3 loop spans 18 amino acids. The germline gives CDR1 LGHDT, CDR2 YNNKEL (reference sequence). The V segment lost 0 bases and the J segment 6 bases; nucleotides outside the gene matches: 6.